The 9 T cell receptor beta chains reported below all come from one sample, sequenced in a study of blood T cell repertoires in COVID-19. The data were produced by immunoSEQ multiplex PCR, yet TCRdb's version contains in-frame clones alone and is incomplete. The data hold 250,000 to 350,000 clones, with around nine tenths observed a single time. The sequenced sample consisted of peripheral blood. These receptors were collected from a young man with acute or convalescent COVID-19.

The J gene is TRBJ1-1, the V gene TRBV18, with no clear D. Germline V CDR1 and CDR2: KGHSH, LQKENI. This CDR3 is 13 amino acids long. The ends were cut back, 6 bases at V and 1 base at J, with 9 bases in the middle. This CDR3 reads CASSIAENTEAFF. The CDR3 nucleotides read TGTGCCAGCTCCATCGCAGAGAACACTGAAGCTTTCTTT.

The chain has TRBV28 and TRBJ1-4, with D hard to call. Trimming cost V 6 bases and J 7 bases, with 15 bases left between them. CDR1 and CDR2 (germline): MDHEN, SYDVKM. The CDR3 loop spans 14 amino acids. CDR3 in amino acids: CASRRAGESEKLFF. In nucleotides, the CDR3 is TGTGCCAGCAGGAGAGCGGGAGAATCTGAAAAACTGTTTTTT.

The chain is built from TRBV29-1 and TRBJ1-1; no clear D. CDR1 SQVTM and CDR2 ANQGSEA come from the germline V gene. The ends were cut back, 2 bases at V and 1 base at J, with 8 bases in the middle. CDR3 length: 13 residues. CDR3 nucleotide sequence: TGCAGCGTTGAAAAACAGACGAACACTGAAGCTTTCTTT. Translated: CSVEKQTNTEAFF.

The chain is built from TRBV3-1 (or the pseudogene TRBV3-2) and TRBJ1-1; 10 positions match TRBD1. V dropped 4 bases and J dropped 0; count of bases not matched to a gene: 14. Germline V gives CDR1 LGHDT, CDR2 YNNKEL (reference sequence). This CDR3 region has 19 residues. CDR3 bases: TGTGCCAGCAGCCGATTCACAATCCGGGACAGGGGCCTGAACACTGAAGCTTTCTTT. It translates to CASSRFTIRDRGLNTEAFF.

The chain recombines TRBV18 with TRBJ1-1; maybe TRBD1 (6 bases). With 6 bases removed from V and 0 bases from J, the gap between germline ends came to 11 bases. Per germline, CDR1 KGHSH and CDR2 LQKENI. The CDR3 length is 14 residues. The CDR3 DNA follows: TGTGCCAGCTCCCGAACAGGGATGAACACTGAAGCTTTCTTT. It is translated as CASSRTGMNTEAFF. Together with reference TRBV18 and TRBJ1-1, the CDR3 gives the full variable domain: NAGVMQNPRHLVRRRGQEARLRCSPMKGHSHVYWYRQLPEEGLKFMVYLQKENIIDESGMPKERFSAEFPKEGPSILRIQQVVRGDSAAYFCASSRTGMNTEAFFGQGTRLTVV.

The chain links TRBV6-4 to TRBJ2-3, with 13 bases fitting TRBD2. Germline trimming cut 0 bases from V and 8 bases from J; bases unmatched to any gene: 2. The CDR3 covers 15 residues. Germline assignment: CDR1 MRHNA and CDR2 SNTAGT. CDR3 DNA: TGTGCCAGCAGTGACTCCGGACTAGCGGGAGTTACGCAGTATTTT. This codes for CASSDSGLAGVTQYF.

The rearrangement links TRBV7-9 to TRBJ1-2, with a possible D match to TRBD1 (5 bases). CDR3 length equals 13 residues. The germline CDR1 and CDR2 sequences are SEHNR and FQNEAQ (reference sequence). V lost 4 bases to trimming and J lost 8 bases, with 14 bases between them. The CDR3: CASSYGKGSGYTF. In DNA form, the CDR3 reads TGTGCCAGCAGCTATGGGAAGGGGTCGGGCTACACCTTC.

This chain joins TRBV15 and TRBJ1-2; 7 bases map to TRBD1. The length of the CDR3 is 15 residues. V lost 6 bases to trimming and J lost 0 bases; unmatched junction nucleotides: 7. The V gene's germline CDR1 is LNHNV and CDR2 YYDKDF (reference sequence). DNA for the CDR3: TGTGCCACCAGTATTGGGACAGACCCTAACTATGGCTACACCTTC. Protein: CATSIGTDPNYGYTF. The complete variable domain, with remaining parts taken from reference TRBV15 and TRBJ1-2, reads DAMVIQNPRYQVTQFGKPVTLSCSQTLNHNVMYWYQQKSSQAPKLLFHYYDKDFNNEADTPDNFQSRRPNTSFCFLDIRSPGLGDTAMYLCATSIGTDPNYGYTFGSGTRLTVV.

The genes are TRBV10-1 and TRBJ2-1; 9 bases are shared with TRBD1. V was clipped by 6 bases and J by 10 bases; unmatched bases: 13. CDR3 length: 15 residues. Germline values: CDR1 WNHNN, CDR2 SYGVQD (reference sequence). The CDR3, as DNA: TGCGCCAGCAGCGATGGAGGGACAGGGCGGGGAGAGCAGTTCTTC. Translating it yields CASSDGGTGRGEQFF.